This T cell receptor beta chain was profiled in a study of CD8 T cells in Susac syndrome. Study findings and constraints: Clonal expansion was not seen in any Susac syndrome CD4+ T cell repertoire. The TCR sequencing and HLA analysis in the study involved a relatively small number of individuals, as the study acknowledged.

With respect to this clonotype: Its target is unknown.

The V and J ends lost 4 bases and 6 bases, in that order; junction bases with no gene match: 4. Germline V gene lookup returns CDR1 SGHRS and CDR2 YFSETQ. CDR3 size: 14 residues. Random hexamers primed reverse transcription of about 0.5 to 1 ug RNA. TCRdb passed the immunoSEQ multiplex PCR reads through MiXCR, listing each CDR3 protein once. The table has 160,000 or so distinct CDR3 sequences, 85% to 95% seen once. Diagnostic criteria for definite or probable disease, in their recently defined form, were met by the patients with Susac syndrome. The TEMRA cells underwent FACS enrichment, while the CD8+ and CD4+ T cells underwent negative isolation.

This receptor was identified in a human donor with Susac syndrome. Sequencing was performed on CD4+ T cells from PBMCs. The chain has TRBV5-1 and TRBJ2-2; TRBD1 matches 9 bases. In nucleotides, the CDR3 is TGCGCCAGCAGCCGACAGGGGGAAGCCGGGGAGCTGTTTTTT. It yields the protein CASSRQGEAGELFF.